The present entry profiles one T cell receptor beta chain with its context. Its matching antigen is unknown. The PCR employed 60 Vbeta primers together with 13 Jbeta primers. Only in-frame clones appear in the TCRdb table, and some are missing; sequencing was by immunoSEQ multiplex PCR. The sample carries about 170,000 clones, more than 70% recorded once. The V end lost 11 bases, the J end lost 1 base, and 11 bases lay between the germline ends. This CDR3 comprises 12 residues. The germline V gene encodes CDR1 LNHDA and CDR2 SQIVND (reference sequence). This record comes from a study of cytomegalovirus exposure and HLA in healthy donors. Points from the study as a whole: On later analysis, the bulk of CMV-associated TCR beta chains appeared to be HLA-restricted. It was reported that TCR beta sequences correctly inferred the HLA-A and HLA-B alleles for most subjects. Donor immune exposure was known only as CMV serostatus.

The chain carries TRBV19 and TRBJ1-1, with unresolved D. The sequence was obtained from a girl aged 5 to 17 in good health and CMV-seronegative. The specimen sequenced was PBMCs. The CDR3 bases are TGTGCCTCTAGAATGGGGAACACTGAAGCTTTCTTT. Protein product: CASRMGNTEAFF. Full variable domain (outside the CDR3, taken from reference TRBV19 and TRBJ1-1): DGGITQSPKYLFRKEGQNVTLSCEQNLNHDAMYWYRQDPGQGLRLIYYSQIVNDFQKGDIAEGYSVSREKKESFPLTVTSAQKNPTAFYLCASRMGNTEAFFGQGTRLTVV.